This T cell receptor (beta chain) stems from a study of cytomegalovirus exposure and HLA in healthy donors. General observations from the study: For cytomegalovirus status, the classifier reportedly gave diagnoses with high specificity and sensitivity. Across donors, most TCRs were seen rarely, yet some public ones were widespread. Researchers reported that a few CMV-associated chains were confirmed in vitro as CMV antigen-specific. The finding came from a later analysis; first-cohort TCR clusters tended to co-occur in the roughly 120 validation repertoires.

The CDR3 has 14 residues. V lost 3 bases, J lost 9 bases, and 7 bases stayed unmatched. The germline V gene has CDR1 MNHNS and CDR2 SASEGT. In regard to this clone: Antigen unknown.

The table came from immunoSEQ multiplex PCR; TCRdb's copy has only in-frame clones and leaves some out. The table shows about 78,000 clones, with 90% to 96% occurring only once. The genes are TRBV6-1 and TRBJ2-1; 8 positions agree with TRBD2. Source material: PBMCs. The clonotype comes from a man in his late teens or twenties in good health and CMV-seropositive. This chain's CDR3 is CASSDGREEVEQFF. Here the CDR3 DNA reads TGTGCCAGCAGTGACGGGCGGGAGGAGGTTGAGCAGTTCTTC.